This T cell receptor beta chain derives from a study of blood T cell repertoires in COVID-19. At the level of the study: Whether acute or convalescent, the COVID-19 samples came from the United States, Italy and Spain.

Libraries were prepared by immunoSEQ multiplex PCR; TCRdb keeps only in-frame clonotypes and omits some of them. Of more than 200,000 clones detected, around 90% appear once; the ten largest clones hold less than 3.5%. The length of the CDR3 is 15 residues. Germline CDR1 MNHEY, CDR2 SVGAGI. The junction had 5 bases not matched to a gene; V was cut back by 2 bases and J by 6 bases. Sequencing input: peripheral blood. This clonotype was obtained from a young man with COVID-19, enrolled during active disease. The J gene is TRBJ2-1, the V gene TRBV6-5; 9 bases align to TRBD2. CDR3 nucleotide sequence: TGTGCCAGCAGTTACAGGACTAGCGATGTCAATGAGCAGTTCTTC. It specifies CASSYRTSDVNEQFF.